This section outlines one T cell receptor beta chain sequence together with its context. The data belong to a study of control samples from healthy donors and cancer patients. The germline V gene has CDR1 SNHLY and CDR2 FYNNEI. Trimming stripped 7 bases from V and 6 bases from J, with 18 bases between. The CDR3 spans 14 residues. Profiled with immunoSEQ multiplex PCR; TCRdb holds only in-frame clones, not every one. Among about 120,000 clones listed, about 87% were seen once. This clonotype originated in a man aged 55 to 70 in good health. The rearrangement joins TRBV2 to TRBJ2-5; tentatively, D is TRBD1 (7 bases). The sample comprised blood. The CDR3 sequence is CASKQGGNGQTQYF. For the CDR3, the DNA is TGTGCCAGCAAGCAGGGGGGAAATGGGCAGACCCAGTACTTC.